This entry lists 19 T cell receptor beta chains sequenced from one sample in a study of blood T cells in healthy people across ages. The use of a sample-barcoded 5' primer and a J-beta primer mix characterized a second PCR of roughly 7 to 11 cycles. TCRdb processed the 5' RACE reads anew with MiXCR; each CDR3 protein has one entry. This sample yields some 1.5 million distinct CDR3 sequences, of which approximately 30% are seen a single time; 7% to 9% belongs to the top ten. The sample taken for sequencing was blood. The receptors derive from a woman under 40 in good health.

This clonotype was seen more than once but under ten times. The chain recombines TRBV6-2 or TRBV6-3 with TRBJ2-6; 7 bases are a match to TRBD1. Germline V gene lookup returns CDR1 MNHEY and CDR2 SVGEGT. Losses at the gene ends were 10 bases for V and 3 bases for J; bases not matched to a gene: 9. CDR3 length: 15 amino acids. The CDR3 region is CATSTGLSGANVLTF. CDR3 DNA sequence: TGTGCCACCTCGACAGGGCTAAGTGGGGCCAACGTCCTGACTTTC.

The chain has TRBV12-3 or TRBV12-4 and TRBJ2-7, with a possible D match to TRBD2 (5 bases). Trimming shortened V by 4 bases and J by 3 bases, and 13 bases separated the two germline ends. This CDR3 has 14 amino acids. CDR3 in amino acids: CASSSSLGNYEQYF. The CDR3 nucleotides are TGTGCCAGCAGTTCATCCCTCGGGAACTACGAGCAGTACTTC.

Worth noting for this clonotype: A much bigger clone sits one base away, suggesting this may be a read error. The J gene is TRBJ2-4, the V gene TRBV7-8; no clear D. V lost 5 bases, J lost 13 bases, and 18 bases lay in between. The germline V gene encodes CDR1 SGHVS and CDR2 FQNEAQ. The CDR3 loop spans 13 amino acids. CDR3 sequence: CASSPFPVNEQYF. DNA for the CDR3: TGTGCCAGCAGCCCCTTCCCTGTGAATGAGCAGTACTTC.

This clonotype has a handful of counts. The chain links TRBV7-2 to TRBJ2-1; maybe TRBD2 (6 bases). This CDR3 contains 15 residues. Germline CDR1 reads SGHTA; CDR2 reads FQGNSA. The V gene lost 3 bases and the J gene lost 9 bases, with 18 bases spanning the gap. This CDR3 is CASSFMTRGGSEQFF. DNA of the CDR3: TGTGCCAGCAGCTTTATGACTAGGGGCGGCAGTGAGCAGTTCTTC.

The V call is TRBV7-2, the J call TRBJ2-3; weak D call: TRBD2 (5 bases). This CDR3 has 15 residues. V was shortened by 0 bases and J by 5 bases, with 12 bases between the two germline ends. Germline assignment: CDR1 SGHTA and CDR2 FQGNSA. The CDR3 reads CASSLASARGDTQYF. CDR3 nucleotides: TGTGCCAGCAGCTTAGCTAGCGCTCGGGGAGATACGCAGTATTTT.

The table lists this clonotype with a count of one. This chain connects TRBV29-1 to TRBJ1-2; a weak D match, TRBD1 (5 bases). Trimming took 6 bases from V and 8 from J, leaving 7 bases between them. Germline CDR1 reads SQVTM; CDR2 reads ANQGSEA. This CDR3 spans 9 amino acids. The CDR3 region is CSVGGGYTF. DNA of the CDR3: TGCAGCGTGGGGGGAGGCTACACCTTC.

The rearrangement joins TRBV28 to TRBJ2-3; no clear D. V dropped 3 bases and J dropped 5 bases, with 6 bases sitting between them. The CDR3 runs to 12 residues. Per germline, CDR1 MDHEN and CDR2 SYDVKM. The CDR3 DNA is TGTGCCAGCAGTTTTTATATAGATACGCAGTATTTT. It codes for CASSFYIDTQYF.

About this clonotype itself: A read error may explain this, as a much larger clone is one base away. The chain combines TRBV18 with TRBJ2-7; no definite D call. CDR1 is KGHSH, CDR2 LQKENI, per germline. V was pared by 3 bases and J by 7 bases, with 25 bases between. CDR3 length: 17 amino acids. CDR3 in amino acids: CASSPGPSGSSYNEQYF. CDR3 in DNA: TGTGCCAGCTCACCTGGGCCGTCCGGAAGCTCCTACAATGAGCAGTACTTC.

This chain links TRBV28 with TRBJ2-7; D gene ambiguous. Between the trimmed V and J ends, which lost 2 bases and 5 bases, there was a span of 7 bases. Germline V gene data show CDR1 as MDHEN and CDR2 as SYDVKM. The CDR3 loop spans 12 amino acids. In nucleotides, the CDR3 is TGTGCCAGCAGTTTAAGGGTTGACGAGCAGTACTTC. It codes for CASSLRVDEQYF.

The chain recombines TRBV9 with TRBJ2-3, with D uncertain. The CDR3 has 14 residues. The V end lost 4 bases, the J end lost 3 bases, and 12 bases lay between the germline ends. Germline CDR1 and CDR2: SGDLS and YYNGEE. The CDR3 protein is CASSTDGATDTQYF. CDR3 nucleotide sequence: TGTGCCAGCAGCACGGACGGAGCAACAGATACGCAGTATTTT. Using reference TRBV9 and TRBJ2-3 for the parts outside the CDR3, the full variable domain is DSGVTQTPKHLITATGQRVTLRCSPRSGDLSVYWYQQSLDQGLQFLIQYYNGEERAKGNILERFSAQQFPDLHSELNLSSLELGDSALYFCASSTDGATDTQYFGPGTRLTVL.

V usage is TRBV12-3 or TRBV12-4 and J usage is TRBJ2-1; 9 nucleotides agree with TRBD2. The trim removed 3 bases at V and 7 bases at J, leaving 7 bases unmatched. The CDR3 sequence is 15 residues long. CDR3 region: CASSLGLAGQNEQFF. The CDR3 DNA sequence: TGTGCCAGCAGTTTGGGTCTAGCGGGACAGAATGAGCAGTTCTTC.

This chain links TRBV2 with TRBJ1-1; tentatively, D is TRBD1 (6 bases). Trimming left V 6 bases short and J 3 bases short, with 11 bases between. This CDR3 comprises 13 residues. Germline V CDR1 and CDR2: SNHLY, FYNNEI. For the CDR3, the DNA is TGTGCCAGCAGGAGGGGGGGGGACACTGAAGCTTTCTTT. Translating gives CASRRGGDTEAFF.

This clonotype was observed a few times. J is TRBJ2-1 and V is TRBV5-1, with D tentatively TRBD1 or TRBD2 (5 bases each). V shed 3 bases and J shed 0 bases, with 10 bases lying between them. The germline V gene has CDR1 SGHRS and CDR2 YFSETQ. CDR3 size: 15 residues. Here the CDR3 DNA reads TGCGCCAGCAGCTACCGGGACGACTCCTACAATGAGCAGTTCTTC. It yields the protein CASSYRDDSYNEQFF.

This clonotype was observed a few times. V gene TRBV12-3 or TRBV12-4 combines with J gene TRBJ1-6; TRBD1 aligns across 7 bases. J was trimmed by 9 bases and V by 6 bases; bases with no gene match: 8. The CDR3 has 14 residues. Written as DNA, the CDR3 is TGTGCCAGCAGAAGGGGACAGCTCAGTTCACCCCTCCACTTT. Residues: CASRRGQLSSPLHF.

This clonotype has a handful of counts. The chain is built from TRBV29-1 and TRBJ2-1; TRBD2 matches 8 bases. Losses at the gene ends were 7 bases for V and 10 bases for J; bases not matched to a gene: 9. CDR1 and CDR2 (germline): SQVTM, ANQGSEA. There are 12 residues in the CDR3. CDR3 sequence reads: CSGGTRGWEQFF. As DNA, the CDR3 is TGCAGCGGGGGGACTAGAGGCTGGGAGCAGTTCTTC.

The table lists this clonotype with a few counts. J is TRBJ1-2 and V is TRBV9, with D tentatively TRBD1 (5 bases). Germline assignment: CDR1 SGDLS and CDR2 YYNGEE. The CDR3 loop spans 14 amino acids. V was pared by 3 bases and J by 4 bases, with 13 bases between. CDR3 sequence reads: CASSADNRGYGYTF. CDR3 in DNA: TGTGCCAGCAGCGCGGACAATAGGGGCTATGGCTACACCTTC.

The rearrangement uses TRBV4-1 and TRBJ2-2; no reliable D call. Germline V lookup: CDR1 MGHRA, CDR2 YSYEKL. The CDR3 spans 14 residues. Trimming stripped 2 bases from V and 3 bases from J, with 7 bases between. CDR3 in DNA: TGCGCCAGCAGCCAACTCCCTTACACCGGGGAGCTGTTTTTT. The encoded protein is CASSQLPYTGELFF.

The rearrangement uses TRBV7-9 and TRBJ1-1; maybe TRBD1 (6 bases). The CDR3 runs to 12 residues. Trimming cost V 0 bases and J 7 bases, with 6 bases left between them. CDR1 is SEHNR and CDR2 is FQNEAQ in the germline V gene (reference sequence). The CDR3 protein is CASSLADSEAFF. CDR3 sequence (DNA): TGTGCCAGCAGCTTAGCGGACAGTGAAGCTTTCTTT.

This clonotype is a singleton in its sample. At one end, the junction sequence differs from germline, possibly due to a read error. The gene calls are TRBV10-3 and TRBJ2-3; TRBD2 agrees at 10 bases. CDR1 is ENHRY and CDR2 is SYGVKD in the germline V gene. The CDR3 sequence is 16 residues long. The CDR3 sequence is CATLPTSGETTDTRYF. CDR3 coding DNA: TGTGCCACTCTACCTACTAGCGGGGAGACCACAGATACGCGGTATTTT.